Detailed here is one T cell receptor beta chain. This sample also contains other DNA sequences that code for the same CDR3. This sample was included in a study of blood T cell repertoires in COVID-19. Overall study: COVID-19 samples, acute and convalescent, were from the United States, Italy and Spain. Sample material is recorded as cDNA or gDNA derived from T cells, B-cell-depleted T cells, or PBMCs.

In the original workflow: The assay estimated nucleated cells by amplifying reference gene primers. Generated by immunoSEQ multiplex PCR, the TCRdb table keeps only in-frame clones and is missing some. Clone size and the V and J calls come from that table; the DNA yielded D and trimming. The sample has 110,000 to 150,000 clones, about 81% seen once. The CDR3 has 18 residues. Germline V CDR1 and CDR2: MGHRA, YSYEKL. The V segment lost 1 base and the J segment 1 base; nucleotides outside the gene matches: 8. This TCR was recovered from a woman older than 75 with acute or convalescent COVID-19. The material sequenced was peripheral blood. The chain has TRBV4-1 and TRBJ2-1; 9 positions match TRBD2. The CDR3, as DNA: TGCGCCAGCAGCCAAGTGTCTAGCGGGGTTATTTCCTACAATGAGCAGTTCTTC. Residues: CASSQVSSGVISYNEQFF.